Listed here are 21 T cell receptor beta chains from one sample, sequenced in a study of T cell responses to AZD1222 COVID-19 vaccine. Using immunoSEQ multiplex PCR, the repertoire was profiled, and TCRdb retains in-frame clones only, with some absent. The profile covers tens of thousands of clones, with over 75% appearing a single time and around 3.4% taken by the ten largest. The sample was peripheral blood, taken 28 days after the second AZD1222 dose. These receptors all stem from an adult who received the AZD1222 COVID-19 vaccine.

The V gene is TRBV3-1 (or the pseudogene TRBV3-2), the J gene TRBJ2-3, with 8 bases fitting TRBD2. Germline lookup yields CDR1 LGHDT and CDR2 YNNKEL (reference sequence). Trimming at V came to 7 bases and at J to 0 bases, leaving 6 bases not matched to a gene. This CDR3 is built from 15 residues. Written as DNA, the CDR3 is TGTGCCAGCAACCTAGCGGGTTCTAGCACAGATACGCAGTATTTT. Translated: CASNLAGSSTDTQYF.

J is TRBJ2-3 and V is TRBV27, with D possibly being TRBD1 (6 bases). V was cut by 10 bases and J by 1 base, with 9 bases left in between. Germline assignment: CDR1 MNHEY and CDR2 SMNVEV (reference sequence). The CDR3 consists of 12 residues. The DNA for the CDR3 is TGTGCCATCAGGGGCCGCACAGATACGCAGTATTTT. Translated, it gives CAIRGRTDTQYF.

The chain uses TRBV7-9 and TRBJ1-3; D gene ambiguous. Trimming pared 0 bases from V and 3 bases from J, leaving 6 bases between. The CDR3 consists of 14 residues. The germline gives CDR1 SEHNR, CDR2 FQNEAQ (reference sequence). CDR3 sequence reads: CASSLANRGNTIYF. The CDR3 DNA reads TGTGCCAGCAGCTTAGCCAATCGTGGAAACACCATATATTTT.

This chain uses TRBV7-3 with TRBJ2-3; 10 nucleotides match TRBD2. V dropped 1 base and J dropped 4; count of bases not matched to a gene: 5. This CDR3 spans 16 amino acids. Germline-derived CDR1 and CDR2 are SGHTA and FQGTGA. CDR3 residues: CASSLSSGGASDTQYF. The CDR3 DNA reads TGTGCCAGCAGCTTAAGCAGCGGGGGGGCATCAGATACGCAGTATTTT.

This rearrangement joins TRBV7-2 to TRBJ1-4; D call uncertain. V was pared by 5 bases and J by 4 bases, with 11 bases between. The germline gives CDR1 SGHTA, CDR2 FQGNSA. This CDR3 spans 14 amino acids. The CDR3 DNA follows: TGTGCCAGCAGCCCCCGGGCAGTTAATGAAAAACTGTTTTTT. This gives the protein CASSPRAVNEKLFF.

The chain joins TRBV4-1 to TRBJ1-1; D remains unclear. Germline values: CDR1 MGHRA, CDR2 YSYEKL. V gave up 5 bases and J gave up 3 bases, with 13 bases separating them. This CDR3 spans 14 amino acids. CDR3 nucleotides: TGCGCCAGCAGCTCGGTATTCGTGGACACTGAAGCTTTCTTT. The encoded protein is CASSSVFVDTEAFF.

The chain combines TRBV18 with TRBJ2-7; TRBD1 agrees at 7 bases. This CDR3 comprises 13 residues. Looked up from germline, CDR1 is KGHSH and CDR2 is LQKENI. V shed 2 bases and J 7 bases; nucleotides not matched to a gene: 5. In DNA form, the CDR3 reads TGTGCCAGCTCACCAGGGACAGACCGAGAGCAGTACTTC. Its protein is CASSPGTDREQYF. The full variable domain, with the rest looked up from reference TRBV18 and TRBJ2-7, is NAGVMQNPRHLVRRRGQEARLRCSPMKGHSHVYWYRQLPEEGLKFMVYLQKENIIDESGMPKERFSAEFPKEGPSILRIQQVVRGDSAAYFCASSPGTDREQYFGPGTRLTVT.

This clone was detected once. The CDR3 loop reads CASSQRGLSTEAFF. The CDR3, as DNA: TGTGCCAGCAGCCAACGGGGGTTGAGCACTGAAGCTTTCTTT. This chain links TRBV11-3 with TRBJ1-1; a possible D gene is TRBD1 (5 bases). This CDR3 is 14 amino acids long. Deletions cut 5 bases from V and 4 bases from J, with 14 bases between. CDR1 and CDR2 from the germline V gene are SGHNT and YENEEA.

The sample holds one count of this clone. The chain has TRBV11-3 and TRBJ1-1; 8 bases line up with TRBD1. Trimming at V came to 5 bases and at J to 1 base, leaving 3 bases not matched to a gene. Germline V gene data show CDR1 as SGHNT and CDR2 as YENEEA. CDR3 length equals 14 residues. CDR3 DNA sequence: TGTGCCAGCAGCAGGGGACAGGCGAACACTGAAGCTTTCTTT. It is translated as CASSRGQANTEAFF.

This sequence joins TRBV9 and TRBJ1-2, with D perhaps matching TRBD1 (6 bases). There are 15 residues in the CDR3. The V end lost 3 bases, the J end lost 6 bases, and 18 bases lay between the germline ends. The V gene's germline CDR1 is SGDLS and CDR2 YYNGEE. This CDR3 is CASSGGPKGDDGYTF. The CDR3 DNA reads TGTGCCAGCAGCGGGGGGCCGAAAGGGGACGATGGCTACACCTTC. Looking up the rest from reference TRBV9 and TRBJ1-2 gives the full variable domain: DSGVTQTPKHLITATGQRVTLRCSPRSGDLSVYWYQQSLDQGLQFLIQYYNGEERAKGNILERFSAQQFPDLHSELNLSSLELGDSALYFCASSGGPKGDDGYTFGSGTRLTVV.

V gene TRBV10-3 combines with J gene TRBJ1-4; D call uncertain. The CDR3 spans 11 residues. Germline-derived CDR1 and CDR2 are ENHRY and SYGVKD. V lost 2 bases and J lost 8, with 3 bases in between. CDR3 sequence (DNA): TGTGCCATCAGTGAGAGGGAAAAACTGTTTTTT. This sequence encodes CAISEREKLFF.

The gene calls are TRBV3-1 (or the pseudogene TRBV3-2) and TRBJ1-2, with D perhaps matching TRBD1 (6 bases). The V end lost 0 bases, the J end lost 4 bases, and 9 bases lay between the germline ends. Germline assignment: CDR1 LGHDT and CDR2 YNNKEL (reference sequence). The CDR3 is 14 residues long. The CDR3 is CASSQEDRVYGYTF. The DNA for the CDR3 is TGTGCCAGCAGCCAAGAGGACAGAGTCTATGGCTACACCTTC.

This clone was seen more than once but under ten times. This chain uses TRBV30 with TRBJ1-4, with TRBD1 as a possible D gene (6 bases). Deletions cut 2 bases from V and 8 bases from J, with 18 bases between. This CDR3 is built from 15 residues. CDR1 is GTSNPN and CDR2 is SVGIG in the germline V gene (reference sequence). CDR3 residues: CAWSPGQQGREKLFF. The DNA for the CDR3 is TGTGCCTGGAGTCCGGGGCAGCAGGGGAGAGAAAAACTGTTTTTT.

The chain combines TRBV25-1 with TRBJ2-2; possibly TRBD1 or TRBD2 for D (5 bases each). The CDR3 runs 14 residues. Trimming pared 3 bases from V and 5 bases from J, leaving 10 bases between. Germline CDR1 reads MGHDK; CDR2 reads SYGVNS. The CDR3 spells CASSERGRTGELFF. The CDR3, as DNA: TGTGCCAGCAGTGAGAGGGGTCGGACCGGGGAGCTGTTTTTT.

This clone occurred a few times. The V call is TRBV2, the J call TRBJ2-7; D perhaps matches TRBD2 (5 bases). The V gene lost 2 bases and the J gene lost 7 bases, with 24 bases spanning the gap. This CDR3 comprises 17 residues. The germline V gene has CDR1 SNHLY and CDR2 FYNNEI. The CDR3 loop reads CASSEITETVWSGEQYF. CDR3 nucleotide sequence: TGTGCCAGCAGTGAAATAACAGAGACCGTTTGGTCGGGGGAGCAGTACTTC.

The chain couples TRBV4-3 to TRBJ1-6; D is unclear. Trimming cost V 0 bases and J 11 bases, with 14 bases left between them. The V gene's germline CDR1 is LGHNA and CDR2 YSLEER. This CDR3 has 15 amino acids. The CDR3 coding sequence is TGCGCCAGCAGCCAAGAGTCCATTTCGCCTACACCCCTCCACTTT. This translates into CASSQESISPTPLHF.

The chain couples TRBV28 to TRBJ1-1; TRBD1 matches at 10 bases. Germline CDR1 and CDR2: MDHEN and SYDVKM. The ends lost 3 bases at V and 5 bases at J; junction bases unmatched: 3. The CDR3 runs to 14 residues. In DNA form, the CDR3 reads TGTGCCAGCAGTTTGACAGGGGGCTATACTGAAGCTTTCTTT. Its translation is CASSLTGGYTEAFF.

In this sample, this clone turned up once. This chain connects TRBV20-1 to TRBJ1-1, with 8 bases that match TRBD1. The V and J ends lost 6 bases and 11 bases, in that order; junction bases with no gene match: 5. Germline CDR1 is DFQATT and CDR2 is SNEGSKA (reference sequence). This CDR3 contains 10 residues. CDR3 sequence: CSAQGAGAFF. Written as DNA, the CDR3 is TGCAGTGCCCAGGGGGCGGGCGCTTTCTTT.

This clone was seen more than once but under ten times. This chain connects TRBV5-1 to TRBJ1-3; no definite D call. Germline loops: CDR1 SGHRS, CDR2 YFSETQ. The CDR3 runs to 21 residues. V was cut by 6 bases and J by 0 bases, with 31 bases left in between. The CDR3 DNA follows: TGCGCCAGCACCCCAAAGCGCGGGGTACTTTTCCGGTGGGGCTCTGGAAACACCATATATTTT. It encodes CASTPKRGVLFRWGSGNTIYF. Based on the CDR3 plus reference TRBV5-1 and TRBJ1-3, the full variable domain is KAGVTQTPRYLIKTRGQQVTLSCSPISGHRSVSWYQQTPGQGLQFLFEYFSETQRNKGNFPGRFSGRQFSNSRSEMNVSTLELGDSALYLCASTPKRGVLFRWGSGNTIYFGEGSWLTVV.

The chain joins TRBV27 to TRBJ1-2; D possibly corresponds to TRBD1 (6 bases). The CDR3 runs 15 residues. The germline V and J ends were trimmed by 5 bases and 4 bases, with 17 bases remaining between them. Germline V gene data show CDR1 as MNHEY and CDR2 as SMNVEV (reference sequence). The CDR3 sequence is CASSPSRQVFYGYTF. The CDR3 DNA follows: TGTGCCAGCAGTCCATCCCGACAGGTCTTCTATGGCTACACCTTC.

This clone was found once. The J gene is TRBJ2-7, the V gene TRBV5-1; 10 nucleotides match TRBD2. J was trimmed by 7 bases and V by 4 bases; bases with no gene match: 11. This CDR3 has 15 amino acids. CDR1 SGHRS and CDR2 YFSETQ come from the germline V gene. The DNA for the CDR3 is TGCGCCAGCAGCCTACTAGCGGGATCCTGGGAAGAGCAGTACTTC. The encoded protein is CASSLLAGSWEEQYF.